The entry below describes one T cell receptor (beta chain). The data stem from a study of blood T cell repertoires in COVID-19. Study in general: From the United States, Italy and Spain came samples of acute and convalescent COVID-19.

CDR1 MNHNS and CDR2 SASEGT come from the germline V gene. This CDR3 region has 13 residues. Trimming shortened V by 2 bases and J by 6 bases, and 11 bases separated the two germline ends. In the original processing: Using reference gene primer amplification, nucleated cell counts were estimated. Sequenced by immunoSEQ multiplex PCR; TCRdb stores in-frame clones only, minus some. The D gene and trimming were derived from the DNA, and the V and J assignments and clone size from that table. This sample has fewer than 110,000 clones; about 91% occur once, and the top ten carry 5.5% to 8%. The sample comprised peripheral blood. The TCR sequence derives from a man aged 45-60 years with active or convalescent COVID-19. The rearrangement uses TRBV6-1 and TRBJ2-7; maybe TRBD2 (5 bases). The chain's CDR3 is CASSERGLVEQYF. In DNA, the CDR3 is TGTGCCAGCAGTGAACGGGGTCTCGTCGAGCAGTACTTC.